This is a list of T cell receptor beta chains from one sample in a study of beta chain features in type 1 diabetes. Repertoires were generated with immunoSEQ multiplex PCR, while TCRdb's copy carries only in-frame clones and drops some. This sample yields over 700,000 clones, of which roughly 17% are seen a single time; 0.02% to 0.025% belongs to the top ten. Input material: naive CD4+ T cells from blood. The source is a woman between 18 and 29 years old in good health. CDR3s include the opening cysteine and the closing phenylalanine or tryptophan. The D gene is left open where the match is weak. Rows may omit the clone size; those that give it use once, few, many or a size class.

clone size: few; D gene: TRBD2; J gene: TRBJ2-7; CDR3 length: 15; V gene: TRBV6-1; CDR3 protein: CASRGTSGNRREQYF; CDR3 DNA: TGTGCCAGCAGAGGGACTAGCGGAAACCGTAGGGAGCAGTACTTC
clone size: NA; D gene: NA; J gene: TRBJ1-1; CDR3 length: 12; V gene: TRBV28; CDR3 protein: CATRQQGYEAFF; CDR3 DNA: TGTGCCACAAGACAACAGGGCTATGAAGCTTTCTTT
clone size: NA; D gene: NA; J gene: TRBJ1-5; CDR3 length: 13; V gene: TRBV10-3; CDR3 protein: CAIQGAGNQPQHF; CDR3 DNA: TGTGCCATCCAAGGAGCTGGCAATCAGCCCCAGCATTTT
clone size: NA; D gene: NA; J gene: TRBJ2-3; CDR3 length: 14; V gene: TRBV2; CDR3 protein: CASSDVGDTDTQYF; CDR3 DNA: TGTGCCAGCAGTGACGTGGGAGACACAGATACGCAGTATTTT
clone size: NA; D gene: TRBD2; J gene: TRBJ2-7; CDR3 length: 17; V gene: TRBV9; CDR3 protein: CASSAGAQGGTYDEQYF; CDR3 DNA: TGTGCCAGCAGCGCTGGAGCGCAGGGAGGGACTTACGACGAGCAGTACTTC
clone size: few; D gene: NA; J gene: TRBJ1-2; CDR3 length: 12; V gene: TRBV7-2; CDR3 protein: CASSLGAYGYTF; CDR3 DNA: TGTGCCAGCAGCTTGGGGGCCTATGGCTACACCTTC
clone size: NA; D gene: NA; J gene: TRBJ2-7; CDR3 length: 17; V gene: TRBV4-3; CDR3 protein: CASSQAFPSSAGYEQYF; CDR3 DNA: TGCGCCAGCAGCCAGGCTTTTCCCAGCTCTGCGGGGTACGAGCAGTACTTC
clone size: few; D gene: TRBD1; J gene: TRBJ1-2; CDR3 length: 15; V gene: TRBV6-6; CDR3 protein: CASSYSLGQGHGYTF; CDR3 DNA: TGTGCCAGCAGTTACTCGTTGGGACAGGGGCATGGCTACACCTTC
clone size: NA; D gene: NA; J gene: TRBJ2-1; CDR3 length: 16; V gene: TRBV7-2; CDR3 protein: CASSSASVVTYNEQFF; CDR3 DNA: TGTGCCAGCAGCTCGGCTAGCGTGGTAACCTACAATGAGCAGTTCTTC
clone size: NA; D gene: NA; J gene: TRBJ2-5; CDR3 length: 12; V gene: TRBV6-5; CDR3 protein: CASRGLRETQYF; CDR3 DNA: TGTGCCAGCAGGGGGCTACGGGAGACCCAGTACTTC
clone size: few; D gene: NA; J gene: TRBJ2-1; CDR3 length: 14; V gene: TRBV29-1; CDR3 protein: CSVAQGTAYNEQFF; CDR3 DNA: TGCAGCGTTGCACAGGGGACTGCCTACAATGAGCAGTTCTTC
clone size: few; D gene: TRBD1; J gene: TRBJ2-7; CDR3 length: 13; V gene: TRBV5-1; CDR3 protein: CASSMDRAHEQYF; CDR3 DNA: TGCGCCAGCAGTATGGACAGGGCCCACGAGCAGTACTTC
clone size: few; D gene: NA; J gene: TRBJ2-5; CDR3 length: 13; V gene: TRBV19; CDR3 protein: CASSQGAEETQYF; CDR3 DNA: TGTGCCAGTTCCCAGGGCGCTGAGGAGACCCAGTACTTC
clone size: NA; D gene: NA; J gene: TRBJ2-7; CDR3 length: 13; V gene: TRBV6-1; CDR3 protein: CASSVTARYEQYF; CDR3 DNA: TGTGCCAGCAGTGTCACTGCACGCTACGAGCAGTACTTC
clone size: once; D gene: NA; J gene: TRBJ1-3; CDR3 length: 16; V gene: TRBV7-8; CDR3 protein: CASSLAPGLSGNTIYF; CDR3 DNA: TGTGCCAGCAGCTTAGCGCCCGGGCTTTCTGGAAACACCATATATTTT
clone size: few; D gene: NA; J gene: TRBJ1-4; CDR3 length: 13; V gene: TRBV25-1; CDR3 protein: CASSVVTNEKLFF; CDR3 DNA: TGTGCCAGCAGTGTAGTGACTAATGAAAAACTGTTTTTT